The rows below give T cell receptor beta chains drawn from one sample of a study of T cell repertoires in cytomegalovirus infection. MiXCR, applied by TCRdb to the reads, yields one record per CDR3 protein. Of around 740,000 distinct CDR3 sequences listed, 35% to 45% were seen once; the top ten hold roughly 2.9%. The sample comprised PBMCs. The source of these receptors is a human donor in good health (CMV status not recorded). Some clones in this sample may be carry-over from other donors' samples. Both conserved end residues are part of each CDR3. Each record gives: D gene, CDR3 length, J gene, clone size, V gene, CDR3 protein, CDR3 DNA. A D gene is named only where the DNA matches it firmly. Only part of the rows carry a size: once, few, many, or a class if the clone is expanded.

>-|12|TRBJ1-6|many|TRBV28
CASSLGDSPLHF
TGTGCCAGCAGTTTGGGGGACTCACCCCTCCACTTT
>-|14|TRBJ1-4|many|TRBV7-8
CASSLKTGSGKLFF
TGTGCCAGCAGCTTAAAAACAGGGTCCGGAAAACTGTTTTTT
>-|17|TRBJ2-5|-|TRBV13
CASSSGAGTTYQETQYF
TGTGCCAGCAGCTCTGGGGCCGGGACCACTTACCAAGAGACCCAGTACTTC
>-|14|TRBJ1-1|-|TRBV20-1
CSASLGSPNTEAFF
TGCAGTGCTAGCTTGGGTTCCCCGAACACTGAAGCTTTCTTT
>-|15|TRBJ1-4|many|TRBV12-3/TRBV12-4
CASSLYGAANEKLFF
TGTGCCAGCAGCCTCTACGGGGCGGCTAATGAAAAACTGTTTTTT
>-|14|TRBJ1-6|few|TRBV20-1
CSARTTYYNSPLHF
TGCAGTGCTAGGACGACATATTATAATTCACCCCTCCACTTT
>-|16|TRBJ1-4|-|TRBV18
CASSPPGRGEDEKLFF
TGTGCCAGCTCACCACCAGGGAGGGGAGAGGATGAAAAACTGTTTTTT
>TRBD2|16|TRBJ2-3|-|TRBV4-1
CASSQDTGGVTDTQYF
TGCGCCAGCAGCCAAGATACGGGGGGAGTCACAGATACGCAGTATTTT
>TRBD1|19|TRBJ1-5|-|TRBV19
CASSIPLGRGLLGNQPQHF
TGTGCCAGTAGTATCCCTCTGGGCAGGGGGCTTCTTGGCAATCAGCCCCAGCATTTT
>TRBD1|15|TRBJ1-2|few|TRBV5-1
CASSLGHDRDYGYTF
TGCGCCAGCAGCTTGGGTCACGACAGGGACTATGGCTACACCTTC
>-|13|TRBJ1-2|many|TRBV7-6
CASSLARDDGYTF
TGTGCCAGCAGCTTAGCCAGGGATGATGGCTACACCTTC
>TRBD1|19|TRBJ1-2|few|TRBV13
CASRSPQTQGAQVYYGYTF
TGTGCCAGCAGGAGCCCTCAAACCCAGGGGGCGCAGGTTTACTATGGCTACACCTTC
>-|14|TRBJ1-5|-|TRBV24-1
CATSVENSNQPQHF
TGTGCCACCAGTGTGGAGAATAGCAATCAGCCCCAGCATTTT
>-|17|TRBJ2-2|few|TRBV6-7
CASSDTIAGEITGELFF
TGTGCCAGCAGTGATACGATAGCTGGGGAGATCACCGGGGAGCTGTTTTTT
>-|15|TRBJ2-5|-|TRBV5-6
CASSLLGRAEETQYF
TGTGCCAGCAGCTTGTTAGGTAGGGCAGAAGAGACCCAGTACTTC
>-|12|TRBJ1-2|-|TRBV6-5
CASSGHNYGYTF
TGTGCCAGCAGCGGACACAACTATGGCTACACCTTC
>-|11|TRBJ1-2|-|TRBV20-1
CSALYSGGYTF
TGCAGTGCTCTGTATAGCGGAGGCTACACCTTC
>-|14|TRBJ1-1|many|TRBV28
CASIPQGLHTEAFF
TGTGCCAGCATCCCACAGGGTCTTCACACTGAAGCTTTCTTT
>-|14|TRBJ1-5|-|TRBV24-1
CATSDEGMGQPQHF
TGTGCCACCAGTGATGAGGGGATGGGTCAGCCCCAGCATTTT
>-|16|TRBJ1-6|few|TRBV25-1
CASSGVGHLEDSPLHF
TGTGCCAGCAGTGGGGTTGGACACTTAGAGGATTCACCCCTCCACTTT
>-|14|TRBJ1-5|-|TRBV12-3/TRBV12-4
CARGPWGSNQPQHF
TGTGCCAGAGGCCCTTGGGGGAGCAATCAGCCCCAGCATTTT
>-|16|TRBJ2-4|few|TRBV10-3
CAISEGDFLAKNIQYF
TGTGCCATCAGTGAGGGGGACTTTCTAGCCAAAAACATTCAGTACTTC
>-|13|TRBJ2-3|-|TRBV27
CASSLEAGHTQYF
TGTGCCAGCAGCCTAGAGGCGGGTCATACGCAGTATTTT
>-|13|TRBJ1-5|many|TRBV7-8
CASSYGSYQPQHF
TGTGCCAGCAGCTACGGCTCCTATCAGCCCCAGCATTTT
>-|14|TRBJ2-1|-|TRBV2
CASSQRGGLGEQFF
TGTGCCAGCTCCCAGAGGGGCGGTTTGGGCGAGCAGTTCTTC
>TRBD1|13|TRBJ1-4|few|TRBV29-1
CSVAGGAGEKLFF
TGCAGCGTTGCAGGGGGCGCGGGGGAAAAACTGTTTTTT
>-|14|TRBJ2-7|few|TRBV28
CASSLLPGNYEQYF
TGTGCCAGCAGTTTACTGCCGGGAAACTACGAGCAGTACTTC
>-|15|TRBJ2-7|-|TRBV7-2
CASSPTPLSSYEQYF
TGTGCCAGCAGCCCGACACCCTTGAGCTCCTACGAGCAGTACTTC
>-|16|TRBJ2-7|many|TRBV7-6
CASSLEGGGPSYEQYF
TGTGCCAGCAGCTTAGAGGGCGGCGGACCCTCCTACGAGCAGTACTTC
>TRBD1|15|TRBJ1-5|many|TRBV7-8
CASSLHGTVNQPQHF
TGTGCCAGCAGCTTACACGGGACAGTCAATCAGCCCCAGCATTTT
>TRBD2|15|TRBJ2-1|-|TRBV12-3/TRBV12-4
CASSGLAPSYNEQFF
TGTGCCAGCAGTGGACTAGCGCCCTCCTACAATGAGCAGTTCTTC
>-|13|TRBJ1-5|-|TRBV7-2
CASRQGWNQPQHF
TGTGCCAGCAGACAGGGATGGAATCAGCCCCAGCATTTT
>TRBD1|15|TRBJ2-7|many|TRBV15
CATSRRDRGLGEQYF
TGTGCCACCAGCAGACGAGACAGGGGGCTTGGCGAGCAGTACTTC
>-|13|TRBJ1-2|many|TRBV7-2
CASSLPGGDDYTF
TGTGCCAGCAGCTTACCCGGAGGGGACGACTACACCTTC
>-|12|TRBJ1-4|few|TRBV13
CASSLGLEKLFF
TGTGCCAGCAGCTTAGGCCTTGAAAAACTGTTTTTT
>-|14|TRBJ2-7|few|TRBV7-8
CASSLRFLSYEQYF
TGTGCCAGCAGCTTAAGGTTCCTCTCCTACGAGCAGTACTTC
>-|16|TRBJ2-1|-|TRBV28
CASRTTRDSYRDEQFF
TGTGCCAGCAGGACCACTAGGGATTCGTACCGGGATGAGCAGTTCTTC
>-|14|TRBJ1-1|-|TRBV7-2
CASSFVSGVHEAFF
TGTGCCAGCAGCTTCGTTTCGGGGGTCCACGAAGCTTTCTTT
>-|13|TRBJ2-2|-|TRBV7-9
CASSPLDPGELFF
TGTGCCAGCAGCCCCTTGGACCCCGGGGAGCTGTTTTTT
>-|15|TRBJ1-4|few|TRBV11-2
CASSLWEKHNEKLFF
TGTGCCAGCAGCCTTTGGGAGAAGCATAATGAAAAACTGTTTTTT
>-|13|TRBJ2-5|few|TRBV2
CASSVVLQETQYF
TGTGCCAGCAGCGTCGTTTTACAAGAGACCCAGTACTTC
>-|17|TRBJ2-5|-|TRBV4-1
CASSQDVPAASVETQYF
TGCGCCAGCAGCCAAGATGTTCCCGCGGCTAGCGTGGAGACCCAGTACTTC
>-|13|TRBJ2-7|few|TRBV7-8
CASSLDRPREQYF
TGTGCCAGCAGCTTAGACAGACCCCGCGAGCAGTACTTC
>TRBD1|15|TRBJ1-5|-|TRBV2
CASNPDRAGYQPQHF
TGTGCCAGCAATCCGGACAGGGCGGGTTATCAGCCCCAGCATTTT
>TRBD2|10|TRBJ2-1|-|TRBV20-1
CSAPRTRQFF
TGCAGTGCACCGCGGACTAGACAGTTCTTC
>-|13|TRBJ1-4|few|TRBV7-6
CASSLSRNEKLFF
TGTGCTAGCAGCTTAAGCAGAAATGAAAAACTGTTTTTT
>TRBD1|22|TRBJ1-2|few|TRBV6-1
CASSNGQGISFGSSWGPRGYTF
TGTGCCAGCAGTAACGGACAGGGAATTTCGTTTGGATCCTCGTGGGGGCCTCGTGGCTACACCTTC
>TRBD1|15|TRBJ1-4|-|TRBV5-5
CASSPMTGTNEKLFF
TGTGCCAGCAGCCCGATGACAGGGACTAATGAAAAACTGTTTTTT
>-|14|TRBJ2-7|-|TRBV29-1
CSVGGGRGSYEQYF
TGCAGCGTTGGGGGTGGCAGGGGCTCCTACGAGCAGTACTTC